The 30 T cell receptor beta chains in this list originate from one sample, sequenced in a study of blood T cell repertoires in COVID-19. Libraries were prepared by immunoSEQ multiplex PCR; TCRdb keeps only in-frame clonotypes and omits some of them. The table records about 150,000 clones, approximately 88% of them present only once. Material for sequencing was PBMCs or T cells enriched from blood (not recorded which). Receptor source: a man aged 70-80 years who had been exposed to COVID-19.

This chain connects TRBV27 to TRBJ1-5; 8 bases fit TRBD1. Germline CDR1 is MNHEY and CDR2 is SMNVEV (reference sequence). Trimming at V came to 3 bases and at J to 3 bases, leaving 1 base not matched to a gene. This CDR3 spans 14 amino acids. The CDR3 loop is CASSLDRVNQPQHF. In DNA, the CDR3 is TGTGCCAGCAGTTTGGACAGGGTCAATCAGCCCCAGCATTTT.

The CDR3 nucleotides read TGCGCCAGCAGCTTCTCCCCCGGACAGCCGACTTACACAGATACGCAGTATTTT. This codes for CASSFSPGQPTYTDTQYF. The chain combines TRBV5-1 with TRBJ2-3, with D perhaps TRBD1 (6 bases). Germline V gene sequence: CDR1 SGHRS, CDR2 YFSETQ. There are 18 residues in the CDR3. The V and J ends lost 2 bases and 2 bases respectively, with 21 bases between them.

J is TRBJ1-4 and V is TRBV4-2, with 8 bases fitting TRBD1. CDR1 and CDR2 (germline): LGHNA, YNFKEQ. V trimming: 3 bases; J trimming: 0 bases; junction bases outside the gene matches: 9. The CDR3 is 18 amino acids. CDR3 coding DNA: TGTGCCAGCAGCCATCCCTCCGGGACAGGTTCAACTAATGAAAAACTGTTTTTT. This sequence encodes CASSHPSGTGSTNEKLFF.

V and J are TRBV7-3 and TRBJ2-3; possibly TRBD2 for D (6 bases). With 5 bases removed from V and 2 bases from J, the gap between germline ends came to 11 bases. The length of the CDR3 is 14 residues. From germline, CDR1 is SGHTA and CDR2 FQGTGA. The CDR3, as DNA: TGTGCCAGCAGCCTAAGGACTATCACAGATACGCAGTATTTT. Translated, it gives CASSLRTITDTQYF.

The genes are TRBV27 and TRBJ2-7; TRBD2 aligns across 11 bases. CDR3 length: 16 residues. After removal of 2 bases from V and 5 bases from J, the junction contained 8 bases not matched to a gene. Looked up from germline, CDR1 is MNHEY and CDR2 is SMNVEV (reference sequence). The CDR3 protein is CASSLTSGSRLNEQYF. DNA for the CDR3: TGTGCCAGCAGTTTAACTAGCGGGAGTAGGTTGAACGAGCAGTACTTC.

This clone was found a few times. This rearrangement joins TRBV7-2 to TRBJ2-4, with D possibly matching TRBD1 (5 bases). The ends were cut back, 3 bases at V and 9 bases at J, with 9 bases in the middle. Looked up from germline, CDR1 is SGHTA and CDR2 is FQGNSA. This CDR3 spans 12 amino acids. CDR3 amino acids: CASSFDQGIQYF. CDR3 coding DNA: TGTGCCAGCAGCTTCGACCAGGGCATTCAGTACTTC.

This rearrangement joins TRBV6-5 to TRBJ1-6, with unresolved D. The length of the CDR3 is 14 residues. Per germline, CDR1 MNHEY and CDR2 SVGAGI. The V end lost 5 bases, the J end lost 9 bases, and 14 bases lay between the germline ends. CDR3 residues: CASSQTGGVSPLHF. The DNA of the CDR3 is TGTGCCAGCAGTCAAACGGGCGGGGTTTCACCCCTCCACTTT.

The chain employs TRBV28 and TRBJ2-7; D is perhaps TRBD2 (7 bases). V was trimmed by 2 bases and J by 4 bases, leaving 12 bases between them. The CDR3 sequence is 14 residues long. Germline V gene lookup returns CDR1 MDHEN and CDR2 SYDVKM. The CDR3 protein is CASSLGGAGYEQYF. CDR3 sequence (DNA): TGTGCCAGCAGTTTAGGGGGGGCGGGTTACGAGCAGTACTTC.

The chain employs TRBV6-1 and TRBJ1-5; 7 bases map to TRBD1. This CDR3 spans 18 amino acids. V shed 4 bases and J 0 bases; nucleotides not matched to a gene: 12. CDR1 is MNHNS and CDR2 is SASEGT in the germline V gene. CDR3 amino acids: CASSAAGGFDYSNQPQHF. The CDR3 bases are TGTGCCAGCAGTGCGGCAGGGGGGTTCGACTATAGCAATCAGCCCCAGCATTTT.

The rearrangement uses TRBV7-2 and TRBJ1-5; 11 nucleotides match TRBD1. This CDR3 is built from 14 residues. CDR1 is SGHTA, CDR2 FQGNSA, per germline. V lost 5 bases to trimming and J lost 6 bases; unmatched junction nucleotides: 3. Here the CDR3 reads CASSGDRGSQPQHF. The CDR3 coding sequence is TGTGCCAGCAGCGGGGACAGGGGGAGTCAGCCCCAGCATTTT.

This clone occurred a few times. This chain links TRBV2 with TRBJ2-1; D not resolved. Germline values: CDR1 SNHLY, CDR2 FYNNEI. CDR3 length: 14 amino acids. Trimming took off 2 bases at V and 3 bases at J, with 8 bases between the two ends. CDR3 sequence reads: CASSETNSYNEQFF. The DNA for the CDR3 is TGTGCCAGCAGTGAAACCAACAGCTACAATGAGCAGTTCTTC.

CDR3 residues: CASSKASNEQFF. In nucleotides, the CDR3 is TGTGCCAGCAGCAAAGCATCCAATGAGCAGTTCTTC. The chain recombines TRBV9 with TRBJ2-1; D is undetermined. V was pared by 4 bases and J by 6 bases, with 8 bases between. The germline V gene has CDR1 SGDLS and CDR2 YYNGEE. The length of the CDR3 is 12 residues.

The chain has TRBV7-2 and TRBJ2-1, with TRBD2 identical over 16 bases. The trim removed 4 bases at V and 9 bases at J, leaving 6 bases unmatched. There are 16 residues in the CDR3. CDR1 is SGHTA, CDR2 FQGNSA, per germline. The CDR3 bases are TGTGCCAGCAGCTCGGGACTAGCGGGAGGGGGCGGTGAGCAGTTCTTC. It translates to CASSSGLAGGGGEQFF.

This chain connects TRBV12-2 to TRBJ2-7; the table names TRBD1, a call not compared with the DNA. TRBV12-2 is recorded as a pseudogene. This CDR3 spans 16 amino acids. The CDR3 reads CASRLVPGQGLYEQYF. CDR3 DNA sequence: TGTGCAAGTCGCTTAGTTCCGGGACAGGGTCTGTACGAGCAGTACTTC.

V gene TRBV25-1 combines with J gene TRBJ2-3; 8 bases align to TRBD2. Germline lookup yields CDR1 MGHDK and CDR2 SYGVNS. Germline trimming cut 3 bases from V and 3 bases from J; bases unmatched to any gene: 5. The CDR3 is made up of 15 amino acids. The CDR3 bases are TGTGCCAGCAGTGACCCCGGGGGGGTGACAGATACGCAGTATTTT. Translated: CASSDPGGVTDTQYF.

The chain recombines TRBV28 with TRBJ1-4; D gene unclear. Germline assignment: CDR1 MDHEN and CDR2 SYDVKM. The length of the CDR3 is 10 residues. V was shortened by 10 bases and J by 8 bases, with 8 bases between the two germline ends. CDR3: CATLGEKLFF. For the CDR3, the DNA is TGTGCCACCCTCGGGGAAAAACTGTTTTTT.

This clone was found a few times. The chain has TRBV10-2 and TRBJ2-7; tentative D call: TRBD2 (8 bases). The V end lost 6 bases, the J end lost 0 bases, and 18 bases lay between the germline ends. This CDR3 region has 16 residues. Per germline, CDR1 WSHSY and CDR2 SAAADI. The CDR3 nucleotides read TGCGCCAGCAGAAGAGGGGGCGGGGGGAACTCCTACGAGCAGTACTTC. It is translated as CASRRGGGGNSYEQYF.

Here the CDR3 DNA reads TGTGCCAGCAGTTTCTCTAGTGGTCCCTACAATGAGCAGTTCTTC. It is translated as CASSFSSGPYNEQFF. This chain links TRBV28 with TRBJ2-1; no definite D call. Germline assignment: CDR1 MDHEN and CDR2 SYDVKM. V was pared by 3 bases and J by 2 bases, with 11 bases between. The CDR3 sequence is 15 residues long. Full variable domain (outside the CDR3, taken from reference TRBV28 and TRBJ2-1): DVKVTQSSRYLVKRTGEKVFLECVQDMDHENMFWYRQDPGLGLRLIYFSYDVKMKEKGDIPEGYSVSREKKERFSLILESASTNQTSMYLCASSFSSGPYNEQFFGPGTRLTVL.

The CDR3 DNA sequence: TGTGCCAGCAGCTCCCAGGGGGTCGGGACTGAAAAACTGTTTTTT. This translates into CASSSQGVGTEKLFF. This chain joins TRBV7-2 and TRBJ1-4, with TRBD1 matching 7 bases. This CDR3 is 15 amino acids long. Germline CDR1 is SGHTA and CDR2 is FQGNSA. V lost 4 bases to trimming and J lost 7 bases; unmatched junction nucleotides: 9. The full variable domain, rest sourced from reference TRBV7-2 and TRBJ1-4, is GAGVSQSPSNKVTEKGKDVELRCDPISGHTALYWYRQSLGQGLEFLIYFQGNSAPDKSGLPSDRFSAERTGGSVSTLTIQRTQQEDSAVYLCASSSQGVGTEKLFFGSGTQLSVL.

The chain uses TRBV9 and TRBJ2-1; TRBD2 matches at 8 bases. This CDR3 is built from 12 residues. The V and J ends lost 4 bases and 13 bases, in that order; junction bases with no gene match: 7. Germline V gene sequence: CDR1 SGDLS, CDR2 YYNGEE. CDR3 bases: TGTGCCAGCAGCCCGGGAGGGCGAATCCAGTTCTTC. Encoded protein: CASSPGGRIQFF.

This chain uses TRBV28 with TRBJ1-2; a weak D match, TRBD1 (5 bases). Trimming removed 10 bases at V and 8 bases at J, with 17 bases between. CDR1 is MDHEN and CDR2 is SYDVKM in the germline V gene. The CDR3 has 12 amino acids. CDR3 nucleotide sequence: TGTGCCACCGGGGGGGTGGTTCGGGGCTACACCTTC. As protein: CATGGVVRGYTF.

The chain recombines TRBV5-4 with TRBJ1-2; possible D gene TRBD1, 6 bases. Germline V lookup: CDR1 SGHNT, CDR2 YYREEE (reference sequence). This CDR3 is built from 16 residues. V gave up 0 bases and J gave up 4 bases, with 16 bases separating them. The CDR3 nucleotides are TGTGCCAGCAGCTTGGAAGGCAGGGGAGACCTCTATGGCTACACCTTC. This translates into CASSLEGRGDLYGYTF.

This chain links TRBV30 with TRBJ2-1, with 7 bases identical to TRBD1. Germline V lookup: CDR1 GTSNPN, CDR2 SVGIG (reference sequence). V lost 5 bases and J lost 13; bases outside the gene matches: 11. CDR3 length: 12 amino acids. Here the CDR3 reads CAWAPDRVKQFF. CDR3 bases: TGTGCCTGGGCACCCGACAGGGTAAAACAGTTCTTC.

This chain joins TRBV3-1 (or the pseudogene TRBV3-2) and TRBJ1-2; TRBD1 matches 7 bases. Per germline, CDR1 LGHDT and CDR2 YNNKEL (reference sequence). The CDR3 consists of 15 residues. The trim removed 4 bases at V and 4 bases at J, leaving 9 bases unmatched. CDR3 sequence: CASSLSGGNSYGYTF. In nucleotides, the CDR3 is TGTGCCAGCAGCCTCTCAGGGGGAAATAGCTATGGCTACACCTTC.

This sequence joins TRBV6-5 and TRBJ1-5; 9 bases match TRBD1. The V gene's germline CDR1 is MNHEY and CDR2 SVGAGI. The J segment lost 4 bases and the V segment lost 6 bases, leaving 4 bases of the junction unmatched. There are 14 residues in the CDR3. The CDR3 sequence is CASSRDRVNQPQHF. The DNA for the CDR3 is TGTGCCAGCAGCCGGGACAGGGTGAATCAGCCCCAGCATTTT.

The CDR3 spells CSQGGGTEAFF. In DNA form, the CDR3 reads TGCAGCCAGGGAGGGGGGACTGAAGCTTTCTTT. The J gene is TRBJ1-1, the V gene TRBV29-1; D possibly corresponds to TRBD1 (6 bases). The CDR3 loop spans 11 amino acids. Trimming stripped 8 bases from V and 5 bases from J, with 12 bases between. Per germline, CDR1 SQVTM and CDR2 ANQGSEA.

The genes are TRBV7-9 and TRBJ1-4; D unclear. CDR1 SEHNR and CDR2 FQNEAQ come from the germline V gene (reference sequence). CDR3 size: 13 residues. With 5 bases removed from V and 4 bases from J, the gap between germline ends came to 8 bases. The CDR3 is CASSPSLNEKLFF. CDR3 sequence (DNA): TGTGCCAGCAGCCCTAGTCTTAATGAAAAACTGTTTTTT. The full variable domain, rest sourced from reference TRBV7-9 and TRBJ1-4, is DTGVSQNPRHKITKRGQNVTFRCDPISEHNRLYWYRQTLGQGPEFLTYFQNEAQLEKSRLLSDRFSAERPKGSFSTLEIQRTEQGDSAMYLCASSPSLNEKLFFGSGTQLSVL.

The chain employs TRBV5-5 and TRBJ1-2; 7 nucleotides agree with TRBD1. The germline V gene encodes CDR1 SGHKS and CDR2 YYEKEE (reference sequence). The CDR3 is made up of 13 amino acids. The V and J ends lost 0 bases and 8 bases, in that order; junction bases with no gene match: 4. In DNA form, the CDR3 reads TGTGCCAGCAGCTTGGAGAGGGGGCGCGGCTACACCTTC. It yields the protein CASSLERGRGYTF. Filled out from reference TRBV5-5 and TRBJ1-2, the complete variable domain reads DAGVTQSPTHLIKTRGQQVTLRCSPISGHKSVSWYQQVLGQGPQFIFQYYEKEERGRGNFPDRFSARQFPNYSSELNVNALLLGDSALYLCASSLERGRGYTFGSGTRLTVV.

The rearrangement links TRBV27 to TRBJ2-1, with D possibly matching TRBD2 (5 bases). Between the trimmed V and J ends, which lost 3 bases and 8 bases, there was a span of 14 bases. The CDR3 spans 14 residues. Germline CDR1 is MNHEY and CDR2 is SMNVEV (reference sequence). CDR3 sequence reads: CASSFAGRFDEQFF. CDR3 sequence (DNA): TGTGCCAGCAGTTTTGCGGGCAGATTCGATGAGCAGTTCTTC.

J is TRBJ1-1 and V is TRBV5-4, with D uncertain. Trimming removed 0 bases from V and 8 bases from J, with 11 bases in between. This CDR3 is 13 amino acids long. Germline lookup yields CDR1 SGHNT and CDR2 YYREEE (reference sequence). CDR3 sequence (DNA): TGTGCCAGCAGCTTGGGCGGTTCCGGCGAAGCTTTCTTT. Protein: CASSLGGSGEAFF.